This T cell receptor beta chain was captured in a study of T cell responses to AZD1222 COVID-19 vaccine. Study-wide findings and caveats: Researchers took repertoire samples only after the peak T cell response had come.

The V end was cut by 10 bases, the J end by 6 bases, with 18 bases between. The length of the CDR3 is 13 residues. Germline CDR1 is SGHAT and CDR2 is FQNNGV. On this clone itself: What it binds is unknown.

Assay: immunoSEQ multiplex PCR; the TCRdb copy retains only in-frame clones and omits some. The table lists about 110,000 clones, roughly 90% of them singletons. The chain joins TRBV11-2 to TRBJ1-1; no reliable D call. This receptor was taken from an adult in good health. The specimen comprised peripheral blood, sampled on day 0 of AZD1222 vaccination. The CDR3 coding sequence is TGTGCCATCCGGCCGGGCCGACTCCCTGAAGCTTTCTTT. The encoded protein is CAIRPGRLPEAFF.